Each of the 28 T cell receptor beta chains below was sequenced from the same sample in a study of blood T cell repertoires in COVID-19. Sequencing used immunoSEQ multiplex PCR; TCRdb keeps in-frame clones, though not all of them. The sample consists of some 400,000 clones, around 87% of them appearing once. The sample consisted of PBMCs or T cells enriched from blood (not recorded which). All receptors derive from a man aged 30 to 39 who had recovered from COVID-19.

This clone was observed a handful of times. V gene TRBV3-1 (or the pseudogene TRBV3-2) combines with J gene TRBJ1-6, with TRBD1 matching 10 bases. V shed 4 bases, J shed 7 bases, and the junction held 10 bases outside the gene matches. Germline lookup yields CDR1 LGHDT and CDR2 YNNKEL (reference sequence). The CDR3 is 17 amino acids. Written as DNA, the CDR3 is TGTGCCAGCAGCCTGCGAGGGACAGGGGCCCTAAATTCACCCCTCCACTTT. It codes for CASSLRGTGALNSPLHF.

The chain couples TRBV27 to TRBJ1-4, with a tentative D call TRBD1 (5 bases). The germline V gene has CDR1 MNHEY and CDR2 SMNVEV (reference sequence). The V gene lost 5 bases and the J gene lost 8 bases, with 15 bases spanning the gap. The CDR3 consists of 14 residues. The CDR3 nucleotides read TGTGCCAGCAGTGGGGGACTACGGGTCGAAAAACTGTTTTTT. Protein: CASSGGLRVEKLFF. The complete variable domain, with remaining parts taken from reference TRBV27 and TRBJ1-4, reads EAQVTQNPRYLITVTGKKLTVTCSQNMNHEYMSWYRQDPGLGLRQIYYSMNVEVTDKGDVPEGYKVSRKEKRNFPLILESPSPNQTSLYFCASSGGLRVEKLFFGSGTQLSVL.

The chain has TRBV27 and TRBJ2-7; maybe TRBD2 (5 bases). CDR1 is MNHEY and CDR2 is SMNVEV in the germline V gene (reference sequence). The V gene lost 2 bases and the J gene lost 5 bases, with 10 bases spanning the gap. The CDR3 covers 13 residues. The CDR3, as DNA: TGTGCCAGCAGTTTAAACGGAGCGGACGAGCAGTACTTC. Translation gives CASSLNGADEQYF.

The chain uses TRBV7-9 and TRBJ1-4, with unresolved D. This CDR3 is built from 17 residues. CDR1 SEHNR and CDR2 FQNEAQ come from the germline V gene (reference sequence). V was shortened by 1 base and J by 6 bases, with 18 bases between the two germline ends. The CDR3 bases are TGTGCCAGCAGCTTAGTTGGAAAACGGTGGGGAGATGAAAAACTGTTTTTT. This codes for CASSLVGKRWGDEKLFF.

The V and J genes are TRBV11-2 and TRBJ1-1; no firm D call. Germline V lookup: CDR1 SGHAT, CDR2 FQNNGV. V was pared by 5 bases and J by 2 bases, with 9 bases between. The CDR3 length is 13 residues. The CDR3 region is CASSPATNTEAFF. CDR3 nucleotide sequence: TGTGCCAGCAGCCCCGCCACTAACACTGAAGCTTTCTTT.

V gene TRBV27 combines with J gene TRBJ1-6, with TRBD1 matching 7 bases. This CDR3 contains 14 residues. The V segment lost 5 bases and the J segment 6 bases; nucleotides outside the gene matches: 4. The germline gives CDR1 MNHEY, CDR2 SMNVEV (reference sequence). CDR3 in DNA: TGTGCCAGCAGTGGTCGACAGGGTAATTCACCCCTCCACTTT. As protein: CASSGRQGNSPLHF.

V is TRBV6-6 and J is TRBJ2-1; 7 nucleotides match TRBD1. This CDR3 has 15 amino acids. The germline CDR1 and CDR2 sequences are MNHNY and SVGAGI (reference sequence). V was clipped by 5 bases and J by 3 bases; unmatched bases: 7. The CDR3 loop reads CASSQGQPIYNEQFF. CDR3 nucleotides: TGTGCCAGCAGTCAGGGACAGCCAATCTACAATGAGCAGTTCTTC.

The chain employs TRBV13 and TRBJ2-7, with TRBD1 matching 7 bases. After removal of 5 bases from V and 4 bases from J, the junction contained 5 bases not matched to a gene. The CDR3 runs to 13 residues. Germline CDR1 and CDR2: PRHDT and FYEKMQ (reference sequence). The CDR3: CASSKDRKYEQYF. CDR3 coding DNA: TGTGCCAGCAGCAAGGACAGGAAATACGAGCAGTACTTC.

V and J are TRBV12-5 and TRBJ1-2; D is uncertain. This CDR3 has 14 residues. The ends were cut back, 0 bases at V and 4 bases at J, with 9 bases in the middle. Germline CDR1 is LGHNT and CDR2 is FRNRAP. Here the CDR3 reads CASGLVEAPYGYTF. The CDR3 DNA is TGTGCTAGTGGTTTGGTAGAAGCCCCCTATGGCTACACCTTC.

The chain joins TRBV6-4 to TRBJ2-3; 13 bases fit TRBD2. This CDR3 contains 15 residues. With V trimmed by 6 bases and J by 4 bases, 4 bases remained unmatched. Per the germline V gene, CDR1 is MRHNA and CDR2 is SNTAGT. CDR3 residues: CASSQLAGGPDTQYF. The CDR3 region has the DNA TGTGCCAGCAGCCAACTAGCGGGGGGGCCAGATACGCAGTATTTT.

V is TRBV27 and J is TRBJ1-1; the D gene is possibly TRBD1 (5 bases). Germline CDR1 and CDR2: MNHEY and SMNVEV (reference sequence). The CDR3 has 14 amino acids. Trimming left V 3 bases short and J 4 bases short, with 12 bases between. The CDR3 DNA reads TGTGCCAGCAGTTTGGCCAGGGTGAGCACTGAAGCTTTCTTT. Its protein product is CASSLARVSTEAFF.

This sequence joins TRBV6-5 and TRBJ1-1; possible D gene TRBD1, 5 bases. CDR3 length: 12 residues. V was cut by 10 bases and J by 8 bases, with 17 bases left in between. Germline-derived CDR1 and CDR2 are MNHEY and SVGAGI. CDR3 DNA: TGTGCCACTCAGGGTGACGGCCTCGAAGCTTTCTTT. Its translation is CATQGDGLEAFF.

The chain couples TRBV5-6 to TRBJ1-5; D might be TRBD1 (6 bases). CDR3 size: 15 residues. Germline V gene data show CDR1 as SGHDT and CDR2 as YYEEEE. V lost 1 base, J lost 3 bases, and 11 bases lay in between. For the CDR3, the DNA is TGTGCCAGCAGCTTGCGGACAGTAAACAATCAGCCCCAGCATTTT. Translated, it gives CASSLRTVNNQPQHF.

This rearrangement joins TRBV5-1 to TRBJ2-7, with D hard to call. Germline assignment: CDR1 SGHRS and CDR2 YFSETQ. This CDR3 has 13 amino acids. Trimming shortened V by 5 bases and J by 0 bases, and 9 bases separated the two germline ends. The CDR3 sequence: CASSSDTSYEQYF. The CDR3 DNA sequence: TGCGCCAGCAGTTCCGACACCTCCTACGAGCAGTACTTC. The full variable domain, completed using reference TRBV5-1 and TRBJ2-7, is KAGVTQTPRYLIKTRGQQVTLSCSPISGHRSVSWYQQTPGQGLQFLFEYFSETQRNKGNFPGRFSGRQFSNSRSEMNVSTLELGDSALYLCASSSDTSYEQYFGPGTRLTVT.

The chain uses TRBV6-5 and TRBJ1-1; perhaps TRBD1 as D (6 bases). The CDR3 length is 15 residues. Germline CDR1 and CDR2: MNHEY and SVGAGI. V lost 5 bases and J 0 bases, leaving 13 bases between the germline ends. CDR3 coding DNA: TGTGCCAGCAGTCTCCGGGACACTTTGAACACTGAAGCTTTCTTT. It encodes CASSLRDTLNTEAFF.

The chain has TRBV2 and TRBJ2-7, with unresolved D. Deletions cut 11 bases from V and 2 bases from J, with 16 bases between. The V gene's germline CDR1 is SNHLY and CDR2 FYNNEI. This CDR3 has 13 residues. CDR3 sequence reads: CASNPGLAYEQYF. CDR3 nucleotide sequence: TGTGCCTCCAATCCCGGGTTGGCCTACGAGCAGTACTTC.

The rearrangement links TRBV5-1 to TRBJ1-1; D is possibly TRBD1 (5 bases). The CDR3 contains 15 residues. CDR1 SGHRS and CDR2 YFSETQ come from the germline V gene. Trimming left V 2 bases short and J 4 bases short, with 15 bases between. CDR3 amino acids: CASSLTGPQGTEAFF. As DNA, the CDR3 is TGCGCCAGCAGCTTAACAGGCCCCCAGGGCACTGAAGCTTTCTTT.

The chain recombines TRBV6-6 with TRBJ2-7, with TRBD2 matching over 15 bases. The V gene end was trimmed by 5 bases and the J gene end by 3 bases; junction bases not matched to a gene: 8. Looked up from germline, CDR1 is MNHNY and CDR2 is SVGAGI (reference sequence). The CDR3 spans 17 residues. The CDR3 nucleotides read TGTGCCAGCAGTCGGACTAGCGGGGGGGCAGTAGGCTACGAGCAGTACTTC. Its protein product is CASSRTSGGAVGYEQYF.

This clone is a singleton in its sample. The genes are TRBV7-9 and TRBJ1-4, with TRBD1 as a possible D gene (5 bases). Germline V lookup: CDR1 SEHNR, CDR2 FQNEAQ (reference sequence). The CDR3 has 14 amino acids. V lost 7 bases and J lost 7, with 16 bases in between. CDR3 in amino acids: CASTQAGGGEKLFF. The CDR3 DNA reads as TGTGCCAGCACCCAGGCGGGGGGAGGTGAAAAACTGTTTTTT.

The genes are TRBV4-3 and TRBJ2-3; 7 nucleotides match TRBD1. This CDR3 region has 11 residues. Germline CDR1 reads LGHNA; CDR2 reads YSLEER. With 6 bases clipped from V and 12 bases from J, the junction kept 6 bases outside the gene matches. The CDR3, as DNA: TGCGCCAGCAGAGCAGGGGGTTTACAGTATTTT. Its protein is CASRAGGLQYF.

In this sample, this clone turned up once. This chain joins TRBV5-1 and TRBJ2-2; the match to TRBD2 covers 15 bases. Germline CDR1 and CDR2: SGHRS and YFSETQ. The trim removed 3 bases at V and 4 bases at J, leaving 4 bases unmatched. The CDR3 is 17 residues long. The DNA of the CDR3 is TGCGCCAGCAGCTCGGGACTAGCGGGGGGATCCACCGGGGAGCTGTTTTTT. The encoded protein is CASSSGLAGGSTGELFF.

The gene calls are TRBV30 and TRBJ2-3, with TRBD1 matching over 7 bases. V was clipped by 4 bases and J by 1 base; unmatched bases: 8. The CDR3 runs 15 residues. Per germline, CDR1 GTSNPN and CDR2 SVGIG (reference sequence). The DNA for the CDR3 is TGTGCCTGGACGCTGACCGGGACAGGCACAGATACGCAGTATTTT. Encoded protein: CAWTLTGTGTDTQYF.

This chain joins TRBV18 and TRBJ1-6; the D is unclear. The ends were cut back, 3 bases at V and 5 bases at J, with 11 bases in the middle. Germline-derived CDR1 and CDR2 are KGHSH and LQKENI. The CDR3 loop spans 15 amino acids. Here the CDR3 reads CASSPLEGDNSPLHF. DNA of the CDR3: TGTGCCAGCTCACCGCTCGAAGGAGATAATTCACCCCTCCACTTT.

The V and J genes are TRBV9 and TRBJ2-3; weak D call: TRBD2 (6 bases). The CDR3 contains 16 residues. The ends were cut back, 4 bases at V and 2 bases at J, with 17 bases in the middle. CDR1 and CDR2 from the germline V gene are SGDLS and YYNGEE. The CDR3 sequence: CASSPPGGLYTDTQYF. CDR3 in DNA: TGTGCCAGCAGCCCCCCCGGGGGACTTTACACAGATACGCAGTATTTT.

The chain is built from TRBV19 and TRBJ1-4, with D unresolved. The CDR3 spans 12 residues. V was shortened by 3 bases and J by 11 bases, with 10 bases between the two germline ends. Germline V gene lookup returns CDR1 LNHDA and CDR2 SQIVND (reference sequence). The CDR3 DNA is TGTGCCAGTAGTATGCGGCGGAGCAAACTGTTTTTT. Its translation: CASSMRRSKLFF. Complete variable domain (other parts from reference TRBV19 and TRBJ1-4): DGGITQSPKYLFRKEGQNVTLSCEQNLNHDAMYWYRQDPGQGLRLIYYSQIVNDFQKGDIAEGYSVSREKKESFPLTVTSAQKNPTAFYLCASSMRRSKLFFGSGTQLSVL.

This clone was counted between two and nine times. The junction differs from germline at one of its ends, possibly a read error. The gene calls are TRBV11-1 and TRBJ2-7; 9 bases align to TRBD1. Germline V gives CDR1 SGHAT, CDR2 FQDESV (reference sequence). The CDR3 sequence is 13 residues long. As DNA, the CDR3 is TGTGCCAGCAGCTTATCCCCTTGGGACAGGGAGTTCTTC. Translating it yields CASSLSPWDREFF.

This rearrangement joins TRBV7-3 to TRBJ2-2; no firm D call. Deletions cut 2 bases from V and 1 base from J, with 5 bases between. The CDR3 runs 14 residues. CDR1 is SGHTA, CDR2 FQGTGA, per germline. In DNA, the CDR3 is TGTGCCAGCAGCTTAGCAGTGAACACCGGGGAGCTGTTTTTT. Amino acid sequence: CASSLAVNTGELFF. The variable domain in full, with the rest retrieved from reference TRBV7-3 and TRBJ2-2, is GAGVSQTPSNKVTEKGKYVELRCDPISGHTALYWYRQSLGQGPEFLIYFQGTGAADDSGLPNDRFFAVRPEGSVSTLKIQRTERGDSAVYLCASSLAVNTGELFFGEGSRLTVL.

The chain links TRBV4-2 to TRBJ1-4; perhaps TRBD1 as D (6 bases). CDR3 length equals 17 residues. Trimming shortened V by 1 base and J by 0 bases, and 12 bases separated the two germline ends. Looked up from germline, CDR1 is LGHNA and CDR2 is YNFKEQ. The chain's CDR3 is CASSQVTGTPTNEKLFF. The CDR3 region has the DNA TGTGCCAGCAGCCAAGTTACCGGGACACCAACTAATGAAAAACTGTTTTTT.